This T cell receptor (beta chain) was found in a study of a mutant IDH1 vaccine in newly diagnosed glioma. Overall study context: Treated patients were approximately 62% male, 37.5% female, mean age around 40 years.

Germline-derived CDR1 and CDR2 are SQVTM and ANQGSEA. The germline V and J ends were trimmed by 2 bases and 7 bases, with 14 bases remaining between them. This CDR3 spans 13 amino acids. Comments on this clone: Its antigen is unidentified.

Documented time point: week 23, last vaccination. Vaccination used 300 ug of mutant IDH1 20-mer peptide per dose, with topical imiquimod. Assay used: immunoSEQ multiplex PCR; TCRdb lists only in-frame clones, some missing. Of 52,000 or so clones listed, 75% to 85% are singletons. This TCR was recovered from a man aged 35 to 55 with glioma. Source: PBMCs, taken from a glioma patient whose treatment included an IDH1 peptide vaccine. The chain employs TRBV29-1 and TRBJ1-1; possible D gene TRBD1, 5 bases. CDR3 sequence: CSVERGSAFEAFF. In nucleotides, the CDR3 is TGCAGCGTTGAAAGGGGCTCGGCCTTTGAAGCTTTCTTT.